These T cell receptor beta chains were read from a single sample in a study of T cells in Graves' hyperthyroidism and ophthalmopathy. TCRdb fed the multiplex PCR reads into MiXCR, producing one record per CDR3 protein. The data show about 380,000 distinct CDR3 sequences, 11% to 15% seen once. The sample comprised blood. These receptors were taken from a woman aged 55-70 years with Graves' hyperthyroidism. Both conserved end residues are part of each CDR3. D genes are given only for firm matches. Rows give clone size only sometimes, using once, few, many, or a class for an expanded clone.

V gene,J gene,D gene,clone size,CDR3 protein,CDR3 DNA
TRBV20-1,TRBJ2-5,TRBD2,many,CSARATHAGLAGVETQYF,TGCAGTGCTAGAGCTACTCACGCAGGACTAGCGGGAGTGGAGACCCAGTACTTC
TRBV5-1,TRBJ1-1,-,many,CASSLTESGNTEAFF,TGCGCCAGCAGCTTGACCGAGTCGGGGAACACTGAAGCTTTCTTT
TRBV11-2,TRBJ1-2,-,many,CASSGSRSGSYGYTF,TGTGCCAGCAGCGGTTCGCGGTCTGGGAGCTATGGCTACACCTTC
TRBV12-3/TRBV12-4,TRBJ2-7,TRBD1,-,CASSFRLRRDRGSYEQYF,TGTGCCAGCAGTTTCCGTTTGCGCCGGGACAGGGGTTCCTACGAGCAGTACTTC
TRBV5-1,TRBJ2-1,-,many,CATRSGITVNEQFF,TGCGCCACCCGAAGCGGAATTACCGTCAATGAGCAGTTCTTC
TRBV18,TRBJ2-6,-,-,CASSPTPVQVVSGANVLTF,TGTGCCAGCTCACCAACCCCTGTACAGGTTGTCTCTGGGGCCAACGTCCTGACTTTC
TRBV6-1,TRBJ2-7,TRBD1,-,CATHRGLEQYF,TGTGCCACCCACAGGGGGCTCGAGCAGTACTTC
TRBV4-1,TRBJ2-5,-,-,CASSQPDSLGAQYF,TGCGCCAGCAGCCAACCCGACTCCCTCGGGGCCCAGTACTTC
TRBV20-1,TRBJ1-1,TRBD1,few,CSARDHGTGLTEAFF,TGCAGTGCTAGAGATCATGGGACAGGGTTAACTGAAGCTTTCTTT
TRBV6-1,TRBJ2-7,-,few,CASTNRETYEQYF,TGTGCCAGCACTAACAGGGAAACCTACGAGCAGTACTTC
TRBV14,TRBJ2-2,TRBD2,few,CASSQGFRLAGGRTGELFF,TGTGCCAGCAGCCAAGGTTTCCGCCTAGCGGGAGGGAGGACCGGGGAGCTGTTTTTT
TRBV11-3,TRBJ2-5,-,many,CASSLFAAQETQYF,TGTGCCAGCAGCTTATTCGCGGCACAAGAGACCCAGTACTTC
TRBV10-3,TRBJ2-3,-,many,CAISGPRDTQYF,TGTGCCATCTCAGGCCCCAGGGATACGCAGTATTTT
TRBV11-2,TRBJ1-2,-,many,CASSRNIAGVSGYGYTF,TGTGCCAGCAGCCGAAACATAGCAGGGGTATCAGGCTATGGCTACACCTTC
TRBV6-1,TRBJ1-1,-,-,CASKGGMDTEAFF,TGTGCCAGCAAGGGGGGAATGGACACTGAAGCTTTCTTT
TRBV12-3/TRBV12-4,TRBJ2-7,-,many,CASSSGAGRQHEQYF,TGTGCCAGCAGTTCTGGAGCCGGGAGACAGCACGAGCAGTACTTC
TRBV6-1,TRBJ2-1,-,-,CVSSEAQGGGEQFF,TGTGTCAGCAGTGAAGCGCAAGGAGGAGGTGAGCAGTTCTTC
TRBV11-1,TRBJ2-1,TRBD2,many,CASSLVLAGGGKQFF,TGTGCCAGCAGCTTAGTGCTCGCGGGAGGGGGCAAGCAGTTCTTC
TRBV2,TRBJ2-1,TRBD2,-,CASSDPSSGKNNEQFF,TGTGCCAGCAGTGACCCCTCTAGCGGAAAAAACAATGAGCAGTTCTTC
TRBV5-5,TRBJ2-7,-,many,CASSLGNYIADEQYF,TGTGCCAGCAGCTTGGGAAATTATATAGCAGACGAGCAGTACTTC
TRBV11-2,TRBJ1-2,-,many,CASSSDSLNYGYTF,TGTGCCAGCAGCTCGGACAGTCTTAACTATGGCTACACCTTC
TRBV11-2,TRBJ1-1,TRBD1,few,CASSFQGAGAFF,TGTGCCAGCAGCTTTCAGGGGGCTGGCGCTTTCTTT
TRBV5-1,TRBJ2-7,TRBD2,many,CASSTGLAGLYEQYF,TGCGCCAGCAGCACGGGACTAGCGGGGCTCTACGAGCAGTACTTC
TRBV5-1,TRBJ2-5,-,-,CASSLLVGAGETQYF,TGCGCCAGCAGCTTGTTAGTGGGGGCCGGAGAGACCCAGTACTTC
TRBV18,TRBJ1-2,TRBD1,many,CASSPPRDSYGYTF,TGTGCCAGCTCACCGCCTCGGGACAGCTATGGCTACACCTTC
TRBV7-2,TRBJ2-1,TRBD1,many,CASSSDRELYNEQFF,TGTGCCAGCAGCTCAGACAGGGAACTCTACAATGAGCAGTTCTTC
TRBV29-1,TRBJ2-1,TRBD2,many,CSVEGYLGLAGDEQFF,TGCAGCGTTGAGGGGTATCTGGGACTAGCGGGAGATGAGCAGTTCTTC
TRBV15,TRBJ1-1,-,many,CATSRVNTEAFF,TGTGCCACCAGCAGAGTTAACACTGAAGCTTTCTTT
TRBV20-1,TRBJ1-2,TRBD1,many,CSASGGTGPLTGGYTF,TGCAGTGCAAGTGGTGGGACAGGGCCCCTAACTGGTGGCTACACCTTC
TRBV6-2/TRBV6-3,TRBJ2-2,TRBD2,-,CASSYSWREALFSTGELFF,TGTGCCAGCAGTTACTCCTGGCGGGAGGCCCTCTTTTCAACCGGGGAGCTGTTTTTT
TRBV29-1,TRBJ2-1,-,few,CSVENLIRDEQFF,TGCAGCGTGGAGAACTTGATACGCGATGAGCAGTTCTTC